The 30 T cell receptor beta chains given below trace back to one sample, sequenced in a study of T cells in Graves' hyperthyroidism and ophthalmopathy. RNA transcripts yielded amplified TCR beta CDR3 regions. During a first-round RT-PCR of the TCR CDR3, the HTBI primer set was used. A single record per CDR3 protein comes from TCRdb applying MiXCR to the multiplex PCR reads. The sample holds around 500,000 distinct CDR3 sequences, 13% to 15% seen once. The sequencing input was blood. These TCRs come from a woman aged 35 to 49 with Graves' hyperthyroidism.

This clonotype has only a few counts. The chain employs TRBV19 and TRBJ2-1, with D maybe TRBD2 (6 bases). CDR1 is LNHDA and CDR2 is SQIVND in the germline V gene (reference sequence). The CDR3 runs to 15 residues. V was shortened by 4 bases and J by 5 bases, with 15 bases between the two germline ends. Here the CDR3 reads CASSTSEGGNNEQFF. The CDR3 DNA is TGTGCCAGTAGTACCTCGGAGGGAGGAAACAATGAGCAGTTCTTC.

This clonotype was detected a few times. The chain uses TRBV10-3 and TRBJ1-2; no clear D gene. CDR3 length: 10 residues. Germline V gene lookup returns CDR1 ENHRY and CDR2 SYGVKD. V lost 8 bases and J 8 bases, leaving 9 bases between the germline ends. The CDR3 coding sequence is TGTGCCATCCGGGATTTGGGCTACACCTTC. Translating it yields CAIRDLGYTF.

Many counts were recorded for this clonotype. The chain is built from TRBV3-1 and TRBJ1-3; possibly TRBD1 for D (5 bases). CDR1 is LGHDT, CDR2 YNNKEL, per germline (reference sequence). This CDR3 has 15 residues. V lost 5 bases and J 3 bases, leaving 14 bases between the germline ends. CDR3 amino acids: CASSSRDRLGNTIYF. CDR3 DNA: TGTGCCAGCAGCAGCCGGGACCGTCTTGGAAACACCATATATTTT.

A word on this clonotype: This sequence may be a read error, since a much larger clone differs from it by one base. CDR3 sequence (DNA): TGTGCCAGCAGCTTCAGGGACTCCAATGAGAAGTTCTTC. Residues: CASSFRDSNEKFF. V gene TRBV7-9 combines with J gene TRBJ2-1, with D possibly being TRBD2 (6 bases). The V gene's germline CDR1 is SEHNR and CDR2 FQNEAQ (reference sequence). The CDR3 length is 13 residues.

The table lists this clonotype with a few counts. The J gene is TRBJ1-5, the V gene TRBV20-1; 7 nucleotides align to TRBD1. This CDR3 is built from 16 residues. Germline lookup yields CDR1 DFQATT and CDR2 SNEGSKA (reference sequence). The ends lost 3 bases at V and 1 base at J; junction bases unmatched: 9. The CDR3 bases are TGCAGTGCTAGGGCCAAGACAGGGATCAGCAATCAGCCCCAGCATTTT. Translating it yields CSARAKTGISNQPQHF.

This clonotype was detected once. A single base separates this from a much larger clone, so it may be a read error. As the CDR3 is not closed by the conserved phenylalanine or tryptophan, this likely results from a read error. The chain combines TRBV10-3 with TRBJ2-5; D is possibly TRBD2 (5 bases). The germline CDR1 and CDR2 sequences are ENHRY and SYGVKD. This CDR3 has 14 amino acids. Deletions cut 4 bases from V and 5 bases from J, with 14 bases between. The CDR3 region has the DNA TGTGCCATCAGTGTCTTCGGGGATGGTGAGACCCAGTACTTA. Its protein is CAISVFGDGETQYL.

The chain combines TRBV10-3 with TRBJ1-2; 9 bases fit TRBD1. The CDR3 runs to 16 residues. V lost 2 bases and J lost 0; bases outside the gene matches: 4. From germline, CDR1 is ENHRY and CDR2 SYGVKD. The CDR3 loop reads CAISEPGTGSNYGYTF. For the CDR3, the DNA is TGTGCCATCAGTGAGCCCGGGACAGGGTCTAACTATGGCTACACCTTC.

This chain uses TRBV19 with TRBJ1-5; possibly TRBD1 for D (5 bases). The CDR3 covers 19 residues. V gave up 3 bases and J gave up 0 bases, with 21 bases separating them. The germline V gene encodes CDR1 LNHDA and CDR2 SQIVND (reference sequence). The CDR3 DNA is TGTGCCAGTAGTATCTCCTTGGGCAGGGCAGATTATAGCAATCAGCCCCAGCATTTT. The encoded protein is CASSISLGRADYSNQPQHF.

V gene TRBV3-1 combines with J gene TRBJ2-1; D remains ambiguous. The CDR3 is made up of 12 amino acids. Trimming left V 1 base short and J 9 bases short, with 7 bases between. CDR1 and CDR2 (germline): LGHDT, YNNKEL (reference sequence). CDR3 sequence: CASSQGLSEQFF. The CDR3 bases are TGTGCCAGCAGCCAAGGCCTTAGTGAGCAGTTCTTC.

This clonotype appeared a few times. The rearrangement links TRBV20-1 to TRBJ2-5; 11 bases align to TRBD1. The CDR3 runs to 15 residues. CDR1 and CDR2 from the germline V gene are DFQATT and SNEGSKA (reference sequence). Germline trimming cut 4 bases from V and 5 bases from J; bases unmatched to any gene: 9. The CDR3 DNA reads TGCAGTGCTACTGGTGGACAGGGGGCGTTGGAGACCCAGTACTTC. It specifies CSATGGQGALETQYF.

This clonotype was counted many times. The J gene is TRBJ2-3, the V gene TRBV28; 10 positions match TRBD2. V shed 5 bases and J 2 bases; nucleotides not matched to a gene: 7. This CDR3 contains 16 residues. Germline loops: CDR1 MDHEN, CDR2 SYDVKM. CDR3 bases: TGTGCCAGCAGTCTTAGGACTAGCGGTCTCACAGATACGCAGTATTTT. This gives the protein CASSLRTSGLTDTQYF.

This clonotype has more than one count but fewer than ten. The chain carries TRBV9 and TRBJ2-2; D perhaps matches TRBD1 (6 bases). Germline lookup yields CDR1 SGDLS and CDR2 YYNGEE. The CDR3 covers 16 residues. V was cut by 3 bases and J by 3 bases, with 15 bases left in between. CDR3 protein: CASSAARGQYTGELFF. The CDR3 DNA is TGTGCCAGCAGCGCCGCACGGGGACAATACACCGGGGAGCTGTTTTTT.

This clonotype was counted at least ten times. The chain couples TRBV11-2 to TRBJ1-3; no clear D. V lost 6 bases to trimming and J lost 0 bases, with 12 bases between them. Germline V gives CDR1 SGHAT, CDR2 FQNNGV. The CDR3 consists of 15 residues. The CDR3 DNA is TGTGCCAGCAGAGAGAGGGCCGCCTCTGGAAACACCATATATTTT. Protein product: CASRERAASGNTIYF. The full variable domain, with the rest looked up from reference TRBV11-2 and TRBJ1-3, is EAGVAQSPRYKIIEKRQSVAFWCNPISGHATLYWYQQILGQGPKLLIQFQNNGVVDDSQLPKDRFSAERLKGVDSTLKIQPAKLEDSAVYLCASRERAASGNTIYFGEGSWLTVV.

In this sample, this clonotype turned up many times. This sequence joins TRBV7-2 and TRBJ2-1; D gene ambiguous. The CDR3 contains 13 residues. The germline V gene encodes CDR1 SGHTA and CDR2 FQGNSA. The germline V and J ends were trimmed by 3 bases and 5 bases, with 8 bases remaining between them. As DNA, the CDR3 is TGTGCCAGCAGCTTTAACCGTGACAATGAGCAGTTCTTC. It is translated as CASSFNRDNEQFF.

In its sample, this clonotype was seen many times. The chain links TRBV12-3 or TRBV12-4 to TRBJ1-5; no definite D call. The V gene lost 2 bases and the J gene lost 3 bases, with 2 bases spanning the gap. The CDR3 extends over 12 amino acids. CDR3 residues: CASSLINQPQHF. The DNA of the CDR3 is TGTGCCAGCAGTTTAATCAATCAGCCCCAGCATTTT.

A few counts support this clonotype. The CDR3 reads CASSPEVGETQYF. CDR3 nucleotide sequence: TGTGCCAGCTCACCTGAGGTCGGGGAGACCCAGTACTTC. The chain recombines TRBV18 with TRBJ2-5; no clear D gene. There are 13 residues in the CDR3. V dropped 3 bases and J dropped 5 bases, with 10 bases sitting between them. CDR1 KGHSH and CDR2 LQKENI come from the germline V gene. Full variable domain (outside the CDR3, taken from reference TRBV18 and TRBJ2-5): NAGVMQNPRHLVRRRGQEARLRCSPMKGHSHVYWYRQLPEEGLKFMVYLQKENIIDESGMPKERFSAEFPKEGPSILRIQQVVRGDSAAYFCASSPEVGETQYFGPGTRLLVL.

This clonotype was detected many times. CDR3 residues: CASNPAGGSSYEQYF. The CDR3 DNA is TGTGCCAGCAACCCCGCAGGGGGTAGCTCCTACGAGCAGTACTTC. The rearrangement links TRBV2 to TRBJ2-7; 7 bases align to TRBD1. The CDR3 runs to 15 residues. Trimming took 7 bases from V and 0 from J; bases not matched to a gene: 9. Germline CDR1 SNHLY, CDR2 FYNNEI.

This clonotype was picked up many times. The V and J genes are TRBV30 and TRBJ1-3; possibly TRBD1 for D (6 bases). In germline, CDR1 is GTSNPN, CDR2 SVGIG (reference sequence). V lost 2 bases to trimming and J lost 2 bases, with 10 bases between them. This CDR3 is 14 amino acids long. This chain's CDR3 is CAWSPKGAGNTIYF. CDR3 coding DNA: TGTGCCTGGAGTCCCAAGGGGGCTGGAAACACCATATATTTT.

This clonotype has a handful of counts. The chain joins TRBV2 to TRBJ2-1, with D hard to call. The CDR3 has 11 amino acids. V was cut by 8 bases and J by 4 bases, with 6 bases left in between. CDR1 and CDR2 from the germline V gene are SNHLY and FYNNEI. CDR3 in amino acids: CASYVYNEQFF. The CDR3 coding sequence is TGTGCCAGCTATGTTTACAATGAGCAGTTCTTC.

This clonotype was seen at least ten times. The chain carries TRBV9 and TRBJ1-1; D may be TRBD1 (5 bases). The germline CDR1 and CDR2 sequences are SGDLS and YYNGEE. The ends were cut back, 0 bases at V and 3 bases at J, with 9 bases in the middle. This CDR3 contains 14 residues. The CDR3 here is CASSVAGGYTEAFF. CDR3 nucleotide sequence: TGTGCCAGCAGCGTAGCTGGGGGGTACACTGAAGCTTTCTTT.

The CDR3 loop is CAINKDRDHPSNYGYTF. CDR3 sequence (DNA): TGTGCCATCAACAAGGACAGGGACCACCCCTCTAACTATGGCTACACCTTC. The rearrangement links TRBV10-3 to TRBJ1-2, with 8 bases matching TRBD1. The CDR3 has 17 residues. The germline V gene has CDR1 ENHRY and CDR2 SYGVKD. Germline trimming cut 7 bases from V and 0 bases from J; bases unmatched to any gene: 13.

This clonotype occurred a few times. The junction and the germline gene differ at one end; a read error may be behind it. The chain combines TRBV7-7 with TRBJ2-1; a weak D match, TRBD1 (8 bases). CDR1 is SSHAT, CDR2 FNYEAQ, per germline (reference sequence). The CDR3 has 16 residues. The CDR3 DNA follows: TGTGCTAGCAGCGCGGGGGCACAGGGGGATCCCCATGAGCAGTTCTTC. It yields the protein CASSAGAQGDPHEQFF.

This clonotype was observed many times. The J gene is TRBJ2-7, the V gene TRBV28; 7 bases agree with TRBD1. With V trimmed by 8 bases and J by 3 bases, 10 bases remained unmatched. The CDR3 sequence is 14 residues long. The V gene's germline CDR1 is MDHEN and CDR2 SYDVKM. Here the CDR3 DNA reads TGTGCCAGCTTGCCCGGGACAGCCAGCTACGAGCAGTACTTC. Protein: CASLPGTASYEQYF.

The J gene is TRBJ1-5, the V gene TRBV6-1; tentatively, D is TRBD1 (5 bases). Trimming took 0 bases from V and 2 from J, leaving 5 bases between them. The CDR3 covers 14 residues. Germline CDR1 is MNHNS and CDR2 is SASEGT. In DNA, the CDR3 is TGTGCCAGCAGTGAAGCCAGGGGCAATCAGCCCCAGCATTTT. Translation gives CASSEARGNQPQHF.

Comment on this clonotype: Given the absence of the conserved phenylalanine or tryptophan at the CDR3 end, a read error is likely. The chain combines TRBV14 with TRBJ2-1, with D maybe TRBD2 (6 bases). Germline-derived CDR1 and CDR2 are SGHDN and FVKESK. The CDR3 sequence is 16 residues long. CDR3 DNA: TGTGCCAGCAGCCAAGAGAGGACTATGGACTACAATGAACAGTTCGTC. This gives the protein CASSQERTMDYNEQFV.

For this clonotype: This clone may be a read error of a much larger clone one base away. This rearrangement joins TRBV20-1 to TRBJ1-5; D may be TRBD1 (6 bases). In germline, CDR1 is DFQATT, CDR2 SNEGSKA (reference sequence). CDR3 length: 16 residues. CDR3: CSTRSFLGDKNQPQHF. The CDR3 nucleotides are TGCAGTACTAGATCATTTCTGGGGGACAAAAATCAGCCCCAGCATTTT.

This sequence joins TRBV5-1 and TRBJ2-1, with 11 nucleotides matching TRBD2. V trimming: 5 bases; J trimming: 9 bases; junction bases outside the gene matches: 4. The germline V gene has CDR1 SGHRS and CDR2 YFSETQ. There are 13 residues in the CDR3. This CDR3 reads CASRGSGGVEQFF. CDR3 DNA sequence: TGCGCCAGCAGGGGTAGCGGGGGGGTTGAGCAGTTCTTC.

This sequence joins TRBV19 and TRBJ2-7; D is perhaps TRBD1 (6 bases). Looked up from germline, CDR1 is LNHDA and CDR2 is SQIVND (reference sequence). Trimming removed 4 bases at V and 2 bases at J, with 12 bases between. This CDR3 comprises 14 residues. In DNA form, the CDR3 reads TGTGCCAGTAGTACTCAGACAGGACCCTACGAGCAGTACTTC. This encodes CASSTQTGPYEQYF.

This clonotype was counted ten times or more. This chain links TRBV5-1 with TRBJ2-7, with TRBD2 matching 11 bases. The CDR3 runs to 15 residues. The germline CDR1 and CDR2 sequences are SGHRS and YFSETQ. J gave up 2 bases and V 3 bases, and 4 bases lay outside the gene matches. The DNA of the CDR3 is TGCGCCAGCAGCTCGACTAGCGGGGACACCTACGAGCAGTACTTC. It is translated as CASSSTSGDTYEQYF.

This clonotype was seen only a few times. The chain couples TRBV9 to TRBJ1-1, with TRBD1 matching over 11 bases. This CDR3 region has 17 residues. The V and J ends lost 4 bases and 0 bases, in that order; junction bases with no gene match: 8. Germline loops: CDR1 SGDLS, CDR2 YYNGEE. The CDR3 here is CASSFRTGGSMNTEAFF. Written as DNA, the CDR3 is TGTGCCAGCAGCTTCAGGACAGGGGGCTCTATGAACACTGAAGCTTTCTTT.